This entry is about one T cell receptor beta chain. Its antigen is still unknown. CDR1 SGHTA and CDR2 FQGNSA come from the germline V gene. Trimming removed 5 bases at V and 2 bases at J, with 16 bases between. The CDR3 spans 15 residues. Donors were healthy Caucasian individuals from Russia aged about 6 to 100. This sample was included in a study of blood T cells in healthy people across ages. Study outcomes and limitations: Higher diversity and more naive CD4+ cells were features of long-lived donors, compared to aged donors.

Then a second PCR, running roughly 7 to 11 cycles, was carried out with a sample-barcoded 5' primer and a J-beta primer mix. Each CDR3 protein is one row after TCRdb ran MiXCR on the 5' RACE reads. The data show some 900,000 distinct CDR3 sequences, 29% seen once. This rearrangement joins TRBV7-2 to TRBJ2-7; TRBD1 or TRBD2 may be the D gene (8 bases each). The receptor was isolated from an elderly woman in good health. The specimen was blood. CDR3 in DNA: TGTGCCAGCAGCACTAGCGGACAGGGAGCCTACGAGCAGTACTTC. Amino acid sequence: CASSTSGQGAYEQYF.